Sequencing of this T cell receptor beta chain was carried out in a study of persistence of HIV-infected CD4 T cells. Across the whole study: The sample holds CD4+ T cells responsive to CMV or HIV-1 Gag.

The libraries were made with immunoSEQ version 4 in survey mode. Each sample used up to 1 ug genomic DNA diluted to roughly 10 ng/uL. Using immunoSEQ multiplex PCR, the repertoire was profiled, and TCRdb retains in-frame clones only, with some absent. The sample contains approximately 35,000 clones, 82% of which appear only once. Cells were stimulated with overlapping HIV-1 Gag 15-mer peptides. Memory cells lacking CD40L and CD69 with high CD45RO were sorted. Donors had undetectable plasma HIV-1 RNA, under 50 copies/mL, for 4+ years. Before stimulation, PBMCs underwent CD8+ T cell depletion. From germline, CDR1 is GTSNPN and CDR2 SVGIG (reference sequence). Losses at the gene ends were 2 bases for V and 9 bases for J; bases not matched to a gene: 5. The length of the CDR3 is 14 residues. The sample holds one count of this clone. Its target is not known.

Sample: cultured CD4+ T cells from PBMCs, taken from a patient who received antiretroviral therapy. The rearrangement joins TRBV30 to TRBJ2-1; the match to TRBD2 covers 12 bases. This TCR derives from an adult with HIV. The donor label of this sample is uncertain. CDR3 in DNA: TGTGCCTGGAGTCGGACTAGCGGGGTGAGTGAGCAGTTCTTC. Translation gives CAWSRTSGVSEQFF.